This TCR beta chain was profiled in a study of T cells in Graves' hyperthyroidism and ophthalmopathy. The overall study: Peripheral blood was secured at the point of initial diagnosis, before any treatment. Findings and limits, study-wide: Ophthalmopathy was predicted by the model a median of 6.5 months ahead of onset. Blood also held most thyroid clonotypes expanded beyond 0.001.

Amplified regions were TCR beta CDR3 sequences from RNA transcripts. When the TCR CDR3 underwent first-round RT-PCR, the HTBI primer set was used. One entry per CDR3 protein, called by TCRdb with MiXCR from the multiplex PCR reads. Seen here are about 200,000 distinct CDR3 sequences, approximately 17% observed once, and the top ten hold roughly 50%. Looked up from germline, CDR1 is SGHNT and CDR2 is YYREEE (reference sequence). V shed 4 bases, J shed 7 bases, and the junction held 6 bases outside the gene matches. The length of the CDR3 is 14 residues. Patients were excluded because of uncontrolled infection, other autoimmune disease, pregnancy or lactation. Regarding this clonotype: Its antigen is as yet unknown.

The J gene is TRBJ2-4, the V gene TRBV5-4; 9 positions agree with TRBD1. The sequenced sample was blood. This TCR came from a man in his fifties or sixties with Graves' hyperthyroidism. CDR3 loop: CASSQAGTGNIQYF. The CDR3 nucleotides are TGTGCCAGCAGCCAGGCCGGGACAGGGAACATTCAGTACTTC. The whole variable domain, filled in from reference TRBV5-4 and TRBJ2-4, reads ETGVTQSPTHLIKTRGQQVTLRCSSQSGHNTVSWYQQALGQGPQFIFQYYREEENGRGNFPPRFSGLQFPNYSSELNVNALELDDSALYLCASSQAGTGNIQYFGAGTRLSVL.